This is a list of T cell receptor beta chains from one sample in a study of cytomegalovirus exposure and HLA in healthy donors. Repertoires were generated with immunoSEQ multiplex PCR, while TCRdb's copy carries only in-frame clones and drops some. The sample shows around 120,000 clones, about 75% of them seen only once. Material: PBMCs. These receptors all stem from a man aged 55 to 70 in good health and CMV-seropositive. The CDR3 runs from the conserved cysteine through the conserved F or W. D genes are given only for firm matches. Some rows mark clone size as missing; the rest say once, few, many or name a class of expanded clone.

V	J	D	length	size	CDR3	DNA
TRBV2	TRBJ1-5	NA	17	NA	CASSEVGSREGRQPQHF	TGTGCCAGCAGTGAAGTTGGATCCAGGGAGGGGCGTCAGCCCCAGCATTTT
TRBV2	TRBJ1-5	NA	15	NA	CASSWIGSGNQPQHF	TGTGCCAGCAGTTGGATCGGCAGCGGTAATCAGCCCCAGCATTTT
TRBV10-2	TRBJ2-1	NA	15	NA	CASSERGITYNEQFF	TGCGCCAGCAGTGAGAGGGGGATTACCTACAATGAGCAGTTCTTC
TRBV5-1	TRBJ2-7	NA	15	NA	CASSQTASASYEQYF	TGCGCCAGCAGCCAGACGGCTAGCGCCTCCTACGAGCAGTACTTC
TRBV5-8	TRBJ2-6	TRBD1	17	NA	CASSTGTVSSGANVLTF	TGTGCCAGCAGCACAGGGACAGTGAGCTCTGGGGCCAACGTCCTGACTTTC
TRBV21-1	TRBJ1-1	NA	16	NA	CASTIPPGRVNTEAFF	TGTGCCAGCACCATTCCCCCGGGTCGGGTTAACACTGAAGCTTTCTTT
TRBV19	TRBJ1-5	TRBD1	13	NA	CASGDRADQPQHF	TGTGCCAGTGGTGACAGGGCGGATCAGCCCCAGCATTTT
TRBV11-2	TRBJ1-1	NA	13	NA	CASSFGFQVGAFF	TGTGCCAGCAGCTTTGGCTTTCAAGTGGGCGCTTTCTTT
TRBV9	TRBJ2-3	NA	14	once	CASSVGSSTDTQYF	TGTGCCAGCAGCGTAGGTAGTAGCACAGATACGCAGTATTTT
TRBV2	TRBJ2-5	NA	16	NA	CASSEWDTGAQETQYF	TGTGCCAGCAGTGAGTGGGACACCGGAGCCCAAGAGACCCAGTACTTC
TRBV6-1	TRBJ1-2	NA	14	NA	CASSGNYREYGYTF	TGTGCCAGCAGTGGAAATTACAGGGAATATGGCTACACCTTC
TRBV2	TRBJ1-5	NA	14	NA	CASRAPYSNQPQHF	TGTGCCAGCAGGGCCCCTTATAGCAATCAGCCCCAGCATTTT
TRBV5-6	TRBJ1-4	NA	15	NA	CASSFFGGTNEKLFF	TGTGCCAGCAGCTTTTTCGGCGGAACTAATGAAAAACTGTTTTTT
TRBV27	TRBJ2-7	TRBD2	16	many	CASSPAGGGPTYEQYF	TGTGCCAGCAGTCCCGCGGGGGGGGGACCTACCTACGAGCAGTACTTC
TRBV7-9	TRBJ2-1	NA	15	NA	CASRKSAGAYNEQFF	TGTGCCAGCCGGAAGTCGGCGGGGGCGTACAATGAGCAGTTCTTC
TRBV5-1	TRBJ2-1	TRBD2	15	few	CASSFRAGGGDKQFF	TGCGCCAGCAGCTTTCGAGCGGGGGGAGGGGATAAGCAGTTCTTC
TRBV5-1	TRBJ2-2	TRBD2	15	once	CASSFKAGDTGELFF	TGCGCCAGCAGCTTTAAAGCGGGGGACACCGGGGAGCTGTTTTTT
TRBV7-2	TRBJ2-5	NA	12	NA	CASSLPVETQYF	TGTGCCAGCAGCTTACCCGTGGAGACCCAGTACTTC
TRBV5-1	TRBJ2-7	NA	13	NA	CASSLAGIYEQYF	TGCGCCAGCAGCTTGGCCGGGATTTACGAGCAGTACTTC
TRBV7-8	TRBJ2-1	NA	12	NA	CASSLIRDEQFF	TGTGCCAGCAGCTTAATCAGGGATGAGCAGTTCTTC
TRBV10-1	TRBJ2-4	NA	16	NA	CASRTDRQVAKNSQYF	TGCGCCAGCAGGACAGATCGACAGGTAGCCAAAAACAGTCAGTACTTC
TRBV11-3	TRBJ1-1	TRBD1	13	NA	CASSSGQGVEAFF	TGTGCCAGCAGCTCCGGACAGGGGGTTGAAGCTTTCTTT
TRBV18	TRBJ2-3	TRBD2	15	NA	CASSSTSGGADTQYF	TGTGCCAGCTCATCGACTAGCGGGGGGGCGGATACGCAGTATTTT
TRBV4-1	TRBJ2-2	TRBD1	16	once	CASSPRPGQGTGELFF	TGCGCCAGCAGCCCCCGACCGGGACAGGGGACCGGGGAGCTGTTTTTT
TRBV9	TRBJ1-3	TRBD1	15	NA	CASSVQGGGGNTIYF	TGTGCCAGCAGCGTACAAGGGGGCGGCGGAAACACCATATATTTT
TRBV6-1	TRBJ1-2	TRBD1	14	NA	CASSENRGIYGYTF	TGTGCCAGCAGTGAAAACAGGGGAATCTATGGCTACACCTTC
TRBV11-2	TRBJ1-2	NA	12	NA	CASSQRGGGYTF	TGTGCCAGCAGCCAAAGGGGGGGAGGCTACACCTTC
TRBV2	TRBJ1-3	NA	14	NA	CASSEGGAGNTIYF	TGTGCCAGCAGTGAAGGGGGGGCTGGAAACACCATATATTTT
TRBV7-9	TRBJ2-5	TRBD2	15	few	CASSREGGRRETQYF	TGTGCCAGCAGCCGGGAGGGGGGGCGTCGAGAGACCCAGTACTTC
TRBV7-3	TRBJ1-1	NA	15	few	CASSSTGAPGTEAFF	TGTGCCAGCAGCTCCACCGGAGCGCCGGGAACTGAAGCTTTCTTT
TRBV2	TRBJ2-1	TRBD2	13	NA	CASLHGLAFEQFF	TGTGCCAGCCTACACGGACTAGCGTTTGAGCAGTTCTTC
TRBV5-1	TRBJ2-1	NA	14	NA	CASSFTGKVNEQFF	TGCGCCAGCAGCTTTACAGGGAAGGTGAATGAGCAGTTCTTC
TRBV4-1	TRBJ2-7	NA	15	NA	CASSQVAGSKYEQYF	TGCGCCAGCAGCCAAGTAGCAGGGTCAAAATACGAGCAGTACTTC
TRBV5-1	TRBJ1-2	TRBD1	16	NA	CASSSGGTGGFYGYTF	TGCGCCAGCAGCTCAGGAGGGACAGGGGGATTCTATGGCTACACCTTC
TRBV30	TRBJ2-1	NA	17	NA	CAWRLRTAGPSYNEQFF	TGTGCCTGGAGACTTAGGACTGCCGGACCTTCCTACAATGAGCAGTTCTTC
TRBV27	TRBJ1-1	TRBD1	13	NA	CASRDRGLTEAFF	TGTGCCAGCAGGGACAGGGGGTTGACTGAAGCTTTCTTT
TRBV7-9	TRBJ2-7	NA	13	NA	CASSPAGSYEQYF	TGTGCCAGCAGCCCCGCCGGCTCCTACGAGCAGTACTTC
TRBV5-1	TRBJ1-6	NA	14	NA	CASSLDGYNSPLHF	TGCGCCAGCAGCTTGGACGGGTATAATTCACCCCTCCACTTT
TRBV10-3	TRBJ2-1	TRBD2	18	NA	CAISGLAGGPGSYNEQFF	TGTGCCATCAGTGGTTTAGCGGGAGGGCCCGGGTCCTACAATGAGCAGTTCTTC
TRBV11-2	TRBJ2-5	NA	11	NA	CASSRSAEQYF	TGTGCCAGCAGCCGCTCCGCTGAGCAGTACTTC